Each of the 30 T cell receptor beta chains below was sequenced from the same sample in a study of radiation and T cells in renal cell carcinoma. Time point given: blood 2 weeks post-SBRT. The sample's treatment: 15 Gy SBRT to primary tumor, nephrectomy 4 weeks later. Repertoires were generated with immunoSEQ multiplex PCR, while TCRdb's copy carries only in-frame clones and drops some. The table shows roughly 49,000 clones, with 75% to 85% occurring only once. Sequenced here: blood, sampled from a patient whose treatment included radiotherapy and nephrectomy. These receptor sequences come from a woman in her 70s with renal cell carcinoma.

The V gene is TRBV20-1, the J gene TRBJ1-4; D is undetermined. The CDR3 extends over 11 amino acids. Per germline, CDR1 DFQATT and CDR2 SNEGSKA (reference sequence). V lost 5 bases and J lost 12, with 13 bases in between. CDR3: CSAPTFQELFF. CDR3 DNA sequence: TGCAGTGCTCCAACTTTCCAGGAACTGTTTTTT.

The chain combines TRBV7-8 with TRBJ2-7; 10 bases line up with TRBD1. The V gene end was trimmed by 4 bases and the J gene end by 0 bases; junction bases not matched to a gene: 12. The germline V gene encodes CDR1 SGHVS and CDR2 FQNEAQ. This CDR3 comprises 18 residues. The DNA of the CDR3 is TGTGCCAGCAGCTCCAACCGACAGGGGGCGATAAGCTCCTACGAGCAGTACTTC. Translating it yields CASSSNRQGAISSYEQYF. Drawing the rest from reference TRBV7-8 and TRBJ2-7, the complete variable domain is GAGVSQSPRYKVAKRGQDVALRCDPISGHVSLFWYQQALGQGPEFLTYFQNEAQLDKSGLPSDRFFAERPEGSVSTLKIQRTQQEDSAVYLCASSSNRQGAISSYEQYFGPGTRLTVT.

This chain uses TRBV5-1 with TRBJ2-1, with D perhaps matching TRBD1 (6 bases). With 4 bases removed from V and 12 bases from J, the gap between germline ends came to 20 bases. The CDR3 is 14 residues long. CDR1 SGHRS and CDR2 YFSETQ come from the germline V gene. The CDR3 nucleotides read TGCGCCAGCAGCCCGGACCGACAGGACGTGAGGCAGTTCTTC. This codes for CASSPDRQDVRQFF.

This clone was recorded only once. CDR3 sequence reads: CSVRQGPNEQFF. CDR3 DNA: TGCAGCGTGAGGCAGGGGCCCAATGAGCAGTTCTTC. The chain recombines TRBV29-1 with TRBJ2-1, with D tentatively TRBD1 (6 bases). The CDR3 loop spans 12 amino acids. Germline assignment: CDR1 SQVTM and CDR2 ANQGSEA. The ends were cut back, 6 bases at V and 6 bases at J, with 12 bases in the middle.

The chain is built from TRBV4-3 and TRBJ1-1; D is possibly TRBD1 (5 bases). Trimming removed 2 bases from V and 3 bases from J, with 10 bases in between. Germline loops: CDR1 LGHNA, CDR2 YSLEER. The CDR3 runs 14 residues. CDR3 residues: CASSQLLGDTEAFF. The CDR3 DNA reads as TGCGCCAGCAGCCAATTACTGGGGGACACTGAAGCTTTCTTT.

The V call is TRBV30, the J call TRBJ1-1, with D uncertain. The CDR3 spans 15 residues. V lost 0 bases, J lost 4 bases, and 15 bases lay in between. Per germline, CDR1 GTSNPN and CDR2 SVGIG (reference sequence). The DNA for the CDR3 is TGTGCCTGGAGTGTACGGAGGGCCGCGGTCACTGAAGCTTTCTTT. This codes for CAWSVRRAAVTEAFF.

V gene TRBV7-2 combines with J gene TRBJ2-2; 8 bases match TRBD2. This CDR3 contains 16 residues. J lost 3 bases, V lost 4 bases, and 7 bases had no gene match. Germline-derived CDR1 and CDR2 are SGHTA and FQGNSA. The CDR3 reads CASSWKSGGDTGELFF. The CDR3 DNA reads as TGTGCCAGCAGCTGGAAAAGCGGGGGCGACACCGGGGAGCTGTTTTTT.

The chain couples TRBV27 to TRBJ1-1; TRBD1 is a possible D gene (6 bases). The CDR3 totals 14 residues. The V and J ends lost 2 bases and 5 bases respectively, with 12 bases between them. Germline values: CDR1 MNHEY, CDR2 SMNVEV (reference sequence). Here the CDR3 DNA reads TGTGCCAGCAGTTTAGGGGGGGCAGGGACTGAAGCTTTCTTT. Translation: CASSLGGAGTEAFF.

The V gene is TRBV7-2, the J gene TRBJ2-7; D could derive from TRBD1 or TRBD2 (5 bases each). V lost 3 bases to trimming and J lost 0 bases, with 12 bases between them. This CDR3 spans 15 amino acids. Germline CDR1 reads SGHTA; CDR2 reads FQGNSA. The CDR3 protein is CASSFGGTLSYEQYF. The CDR3 DNA sequence: TGTGCCAGCAGCTTTGGGGGAACCCTCTCCTACGAGCAGTACTTC. The whole variable domain, remainder taken from reference TRBV7-2 and TRBJ2-7, is GAGVSQSPSNKVTEKGKDVELRCDPISGHTALYWYRQSLGQGLEFLIYFQGNSAPDKSGLPSDRFSAERTGGSVSTLTIQRTQQEDSAVYLCASSFGGTLSYEQYFGPGTRLTVT.

The count of this clone is one. The chain recombines TRBV21-1 with TRBJ2-2; TRBD2 is taken as the D call from the table, unchecked against the DNA. TRBV21-1 is shown as a pseudogene. There are 17 residues in the CDR3. CDR3: CASSKVSVPPNTGELFF. The CDR3 bases are TGTGCCAGCAGCAAAGTCTCGGTTCCGCCGAACACCGGGGAGCTGTTTTTT.

The V gene is TRBV5-4, the J gene TRBJ1-2; possibly TRBD1 for D (5 bases). Trimming left V 7 bases short and J 4 bases short, with 20 bases between. The germline gives CDR1 SGHNT, CDR2 YYREEE (reference sequence). The CDR3 is 15 amino acids. CDR3 amino acids: CASAAGPGGSYGYTF. The CDR3 DNA reads as TGTGCCAGCGCGGCGGGGCCCGGGGGGAGCTATGGCTACACCTTC.

This clone occurred a few times. V and J are TRBV14 and TRBJ2-5; unclear D gene. The CDR3 length is 16 residues. Germline CDR1 and CDR2: SGHDN and FVKESK. With 5 bases removed from V and 0 bases from J, the gap between germline ends came to 16 bases. Here the CDR3 DNA reads TGTGCCAGCAGCTTACGGCTCCCGACCTACCAAGAGACCCAGTACTTC. Its protein product is CASSLRLPTYQETQYF.

The chain has TRBV5-1 and TRBJ2-7; tentatively, D is TRBD1 or TRBD2 (5 bases each). Germline CDR1 and CDR2: SGHRS and YFSETQ. The germline V and J ends were trimmed by 7 bases and 0 bases, with 11 bases remaining between them. The CDR3 runs to 13 residues. In nucleotides, the CDR3 is TGCGCCAGCGCCGGGACGGTCTCCTACGAGCAGTACTTC. Residues: CASAGTVSYEQYF.

J is TRBJ2-2 and V is TRBV5-1, with D possibly being TRBD1 (7 bases). The germline gives CDR1 SGHRS, CDR2 YFSETQ. The CDR3 runs to 16 residues. V was shortened by 0 bases and J by 6 bases, with 15 bases between the two germline ends. CDR3 DNA: TGCGCCAGCAGCTTGGCCGTCGACAGGGAGGCCGGGGAGCTGTTTTTT. Protein product: CASSLAVDREAGELFF.

The chain links TRBV5-1 to TRBJ2-5; D gene unclear. Trimming took 0 bases from V and 4 from J, leaving 16 bases between them. The CDR3 loop spans 16 amino acids. Looked up from germline, CDR1 is SGHRS and CDR2 is YFSETQ. The CDR3 coding sequence is TGCGCCAGCAGCTTGGGATCTGGACGGGTAGGAGAGACCCAGTACTTC. This gives the protein CASSLGSGRVGETQYF.

This clone is a singleton in its sample. This chain connects TRBV5-4 to TRBJ2-3; a possible D gene is TRBD2 (5 bases). Germline loops: CDR1 SGHNT, CDR2 YYREEE (reference sequence). The CDR3 covers 14 residues. Between the trimmed V and J ends, which lost 1 base and 4 bases, there was a span of 10 bases. The CDR3 region is CASSLNGNADTQYF. The CDR3 nucleotides read TGTGCCAGCAGCTTGAACGGGAACGCAGATACGCAGTATTTT.

The chain uses TRBV9 and TRBJ1-4; TRBD1 matches at 7 bases. There are 15 residues in the CDR3. V lost 2 bases to trimming and J lost 4 bases; unmatched junction nucleotides: 5. Germline assignment: CDR1 SGDLS and CDR2 YYNGEE. The CDR3 DNA is TGTGCCAGCAGCGTTACCGGGACAGTTAATGAAAAACTGTTTTTT. It specifies CASSVTGTVNEKLFF.

This rearrangement joins TRBV30 to TRBJ1-5; D is uncertain. The CDR3 length is 16 residues. Germline loops: CDR1 GTSNPN, CDR2 SVGIG (reference sequence). V shed 1 base and J shed 0 bases, with 13 bases lying between them. The chain's CDR3 is CAWSGAAGHSNQPQHF. CDR3 DNA: TGTGCCTGGAGTGGGGCCGCCGGCCATAGCAATCAGCCCCAGCATTTT.

J is TRBJ1-1 and V is TRBV6-5; weak D call: TRBD1 (6 bases). The CDR3 sequence is 14 residues long. From germline, CDR1 is MNHEY and CDR2 SVGAGI. The germline V and J ends were trimmed by 0 bases and 11 bases, with 16 bases remaining between them. The CDR3 DNA reads as TGTGCCAGCAGTTACTCTTCCGCCGAGGGGGAGGCTTTCTTT. This sequence encodes CASSYSSAEGEAFF.

The rearrangement joins TRBV10-2 to TRBJ2-7, with 8 nucleotides matching TRBD2. The CDR3 spans 16 residues. Germline lookup yields CDR1 WSHSY and CDR2 SAAADI. V dropped 6 bases and J dropped 4; count of bases not matched to a gene: 14. Here the CDR3 reads CASRGLEWRSGYEQYF. The CDR3 DNA sequence: TGCGCCAGCAGGGGACTAGAGTGGCGCTCGGGGTACGAGCAGTACTTC.

This sequence joins TRBV7-2 and TRBJ1-1; D is unresolved. Trimming removed 3 bases from V and 7 bases from J, with 21 bases in between. Germline V CDR1 and CDR2: SGHTA, FQGNSA. The CDR3 has 16 amino acids. CDR3 sequence reads: CASSLRFLSRMGEAFF. The CDR3 DNA reads as TGTGCCAGCAGCTTGCGTTTTTTATCGAGGATGGGTGAAGCTTTCTTT.

The chain has TRBV9 and TRBJ1-2; 7 nucleotides line up with TRBD1. With 2 bases clipped from V and 4 bases from J, the junction kept 11 bases outside the gene matches. The V gene's germline CDR1 is SGDLS and CDR2 YYNGEE. This CDR3 comprises 16 residues. CDR3 sequence (DNA): TGTGCCAGCAGCGTTACAGGGGCGAGTCGCTTCTATGGCTACACCTTC. Amino acids: CASSVTGASRFYGYTF.

The CDR3 here is CASSGGQGLFPNYGYTF. The CDR3 DNA is TGCGCCAGCAGCGGGGGACAGGGGTTGTTCCCCAACTATGGCTACACCTTC. The chain couples TRBV5-1 to TRBJ1-2, with 10 bases lining up with TRBD1. The V and J ends lost 4 bases and 2 bases, in that order; junction bases with no gene match: 11. Germline V gives CDR1 SGHRS, CDR2 YFSETQ. This CDR3 has 17 amino acids.

The V call is TRBV6-5, the J call TRBJ1-3, with 7 bases fitting TRBD1. Germline CDR1 reads MNHEY; CDR2 reads SVGAGI. This CDR3 is built from 16 residues. The V segment lost 0 bases and the J segment 2 bases; nucleotides outside the gene matches: 4. CDR3 coding DNA: TGTGCCAGCAGTTACTCCACAGGGGACCCTGGAAACACCATATATTTT. Protein product: CASSYSTGDPGNTIYF.

This clone was picked up a small number of times. This chain connects TRBV28 to TRBJ1-2, with TRBD1 matching 7 bases. The CDR3 extends over 15 amino acids. V shed 2 bases, J shed 9 bases, and the junction held 12 bases outside the gene matches. The germline CDR1 and CDR2 sequences are MDHEN and SYDVKM. As DNA, the CDR3 is TGTGCCAGCAGTTTAGAGTCAGGGGGTAGATCTCGCTACACCTTC. It codes for CASSLESGGRSRYTF.

The J gene is TRBJ2-7, the V gene TRBV6-6; 10 bases align to TRBD1. From germline, CDR1 is MNHNY and CDR2 SVGAGI (reference sequence). V was clipped by 4 bases and J by 6 bases; unmatched bases: 6. The CDR3 length is 14 residues. CDR3 DNA: TGTGCCAGCAGTTCCGGGACAGGGGATCCCGAGCAGTACTTC. This translates into CASSSGTGDPEQYF.

This clone has a single count. The chain links TRBV5-8 to TRBJ1-5, with 8 bases aligning to TRBD1. The CDR3 consists of 15 residues. CDR1 and CDR2 from the germline V gene are SGHTS and YDEGEE. With 5 bases clipped from V and 0 bases from J, the junction kept 4 bases outside the gene matches. Here the CDR3 reads CASRDRADSNQPQHF. CDR3 bases: TGTGCCAGCAGGGACAGGGCTGATAGCAATCAGCCCCAGCATTTT.

CDR3 DNA sequence: TGTGCCAGCAGTGGACAAGGGGGCGAAGGTCAGCCCCAGCATTTT. Translated, it gives CASSGQGGEGQPQHF. The genes are TRBV2 and TRBJ1-5; 7 bases map to TRBD1. Trimming at V came to 4 bases and at J to 6 bases, leaving 9 bases not matched to a gene. Germline V lookup: CDR1 SNHLY, CDR2 FYNNEI. The CDR3 covers 15 residues.

CDR3 nucleotides: TGTGCCAGTAGTACACAGGGTTCTCTCAATGAAAAACTGTTTTTT. Translated: CASSTQGSLNEKLFF. The chain couples TRBV19 to TRBJ1-4; possibly TRBD1 for D (6 bases). In germline, CDR1 is LNHDA, CDR2 SQIVND (reference sequence). The ends were cut back, 4 bases at V and 5 bases at J, with 14 bases in the middle. The CDR3 sequence is 15 residues long.

J is TRBJ1-5 and V is TRBV21-1; TRBD1 is taken as the D call from the table, unchecked against the DNA. TRBV21-1 constitutes a pseudogene. The CDR3 extends over 13 amino acids. The CDR3 spells CASSRTGSAPQHF. The CDR3 bases are TGTGCCAGCAGCAGAACAGGGTCTGCGCCCCAGCATTTT.